The next 23 T cell receptor beta chains were all read from a single sample in a study of T-cell memory formation after mild COVID-19 (dated by TCRdb to the early 2020s). Library creation used 5' RACE. Instrument on record: Illumina NovaSeq 6000. TCRdb cleaned the public reads at Q25 with fastp, built clones with MiXCR and kept in-frame beta chains. CDR3 protein duplicates are merged, each entry listing the most common genes and DNA. For this sample there are 170,000 or so distinct CDR3 sequences; over 20% appear just once. In total, the top ten clones hold 23% of the sample. The sample consisted of PBMCs or a T cell subset sorted from them (not recorded which). The receptor source for this set is an adult woman who had mild COVID-19 (a few samples of this study predate the infection). The sample titles of this study are shuffled in the database, so cell type and time point are left out; the donor was told from shared clones.

This clonotype was detected a few times. The chain couples TRBV27 to TRBJ2-7; D uncertain. Germline V gene lookup returns CDR1 MNHEY and CDR2 SMNVEV (reference sequence). The V and J ends lost 6 bases and 2 bases respectively, with 11 bases between them. The CDR3 has 13 amino acids. The CDR3 region has the DNA TGTGCCAGCAGCGAAATGCCCGCCTACGAGCAGTACTTC. Its translation: CASSEMPAYEQYF.

This chain joins TRBV5-1 and TRBJ2-1, with TRBD2 as a possible D gene (5 bases). Germline CDR1 SGHRS, CDR2 YFSETQ. CDR3 length: 15 residues. V was shortened by 5 bases and J by 4 bases, with 16 bases between the two germline ends. The CDR3 here is CASREGTVPYNEQFF. The CDR3 coding sequence is TGCGCCAGCAGAGAGGGTACAGTTCCTTACAATGAGCAGTTCTTC.

The chain employs TRBV7-9 and TRBJ1-1, with TRBD1 matching over 7 bases. CDR3 length: 15 amino acids. Losses at the gene ends were 6 bases for V and 6 bases for J; bases not matched to a gene: 13. In germline, CDR1 is SEHNR, CDR2 FQNEAQ (reference sequence). The DNA of the CDR3 is TGTGCCAGCAGTTCCCCGCGACAGGGAAGACCTGAAGCTTTCTTT. This encodes CASSSPRQGRPEAFF.

V gene TRBV7-6 combines with J gene TRBJ2-1, with 11 positions matching TRBD2. The CDR3 contains 18 residues. V was clipped by 5 bases and J by 4 bases; unmatched bases: 13. The germline CDR1 and CDR2 sequences are SGHVS and FNYEAQ. The CDR3 nucleotides read TGTGCCAGCAGCCATAGTCTTAGCGGGAGGGCCTCTTACAATGAGCAGTTCTTC. This sequence encodes CASSHSLSGRASYNEQFF.

This clonotype showed up just a few times. The chain uses TRBV29-1 and TRBJ2-1; 14 bases match TRBD2. The CDR3 length is 21 residues. Trimming took 4 bases from V and 0 from J; bases not matched to a gene: 17. Germline V gives CDR1 SQVTM, CDR2 ANQGSEA. CDR3 residues: CSVVGDRLAGGLDSSYNEQFF. The CDR3 DNA reads as TGCAGCGTTGTGGGGGACCGACTAGCGGGAGGGTTGGACAGCTCCTACAATGAGCAGTTCTTC.

There are a few counts of this clonotype. The chain uses TRBV7-9 and TRBJ1-5; 10 nucleotides align to TRBD1. J lost 6 bases, V lost 3 bases, and 5 bases had no gene match. This CDR3 contains 15 residues. Germline V gives CDR1 SEHNR, CDR2 FQNEAQ (reference sequence). The chain's CDR3 is CASSFGQGGGQPQHF. As DNA, the CDR3 is TGTGCCAGCAGCTTCGGACAGGGGGGAGGTCAGCCCCAGCATTTT.

This clonotype was detected only a few times. The chain has TRBV5-1 and TRBJ1-2, with D unresolved. Trimming removed 0 bases from V and 3 bases from J, with 6 bases in between. Germline V gene data show CDR1 as SGHRS and CDR2 as YFSETQ. There are 13 residues in the CDR3. CDR3: CASSLGGYYGYTF. DNA of the CDR3: TGCGCCAGCAGCTTGGGTGGATACTATGGCTACACCTTC.

The gene calls are TRBV12-5 and TRBJ2-3, with 8 nucleotides matching TRBD1. V dropped 4 bases and J dropped 6; count of bases not matched to a gene: 15. The CDR3 contains 17 residues. CDR1 is LGHNT and CDR2 is FRNRAP in the germline V gene. The CDR3 region has the DNA TGTGCTAGTGGTTCCACGGTGGGGCAGGGGGCGATGGATACGCAGTATTTT. Its protein is CASGSTVGQGAMDTQYF.

This chain joins TRBV30 and TRBJ2-7; 8 nucleotides line up with TRBD1. The CDR3 is 14 amino acids. The V gene end was trimmed by 5 bases and the J gene end by 6 bases; junction bases not matched to a gene: 12. The germline gives CDR1 GTSNPN, CDR2 SVGIG (reference sequence). CDR3 bases: TGTGCCTGGCGAGGCGGGCAGGGGGCCCTCGAGCAGTACTTC. This translates into CAWRGGQGALEQYF.

The chain couples TRBV2 to TRBJ2-1; possible D gene TRBD1, 6 bases. Trimming cost V 6 bases and J 3 bases, with 12 bases left between them. This CDR3 region has 14 residues. Germline V gene data show CDR1 as SNHLY and CDR2 as FYNNEI. The CDR3 sequence is CASSHEGVYNEQFF. In DNA form, the CDR3 reads TGTGCCAGCAGCCATGAGGGGGTCTACAATGAGCAGTTCTTC.

The chain is built from TRBV30 and TRBJ1-2; tentative D call: TRBD1 (6 bases). The germline V and J ends were trimmed by 1 base and 3 bases, with 9 bases remaining between them. The germline V gene has CDR1 GTSNPN and CDR2 SVGIG (reference sequence). This CDR3 has 13 amino acids. CDR3 loop: CAWSGGLDYGYTF. The CDR3 DNA reads TGTGCCTGGAGTGGGGGGCTTGACTATGGCTACACCTTC.

The rearrangement joins TRBV30 to TRBJ1-2; no reliable D call. Trimming shortened V by 2 bases and J by 2 bases, and 18 bases separated the two germline ends. From germline, CDR1 is GTSNPN and CDR2 SVGIG (reference sequence). CDR3 length: 16 amino acids. The CDR3 loop is CAWSPPYHPPNYGYTF. Here the CDR3 DNA reads TGTGCCTGGAGTCCTCCCTATCATCCGCCCAACTATGGCTACACCTTC.

The V and J genes are TRBV12-3 or TRBV12-4 and TRBJ2-5, with D maybe TRBD2 (5 bases). The CDR3 runs to 13 residues. The V end lost 5 bases, the J end lost 7 bases, and 14 bases lay between the germline ends. In DNA form, the CDR3 reads TGTGCCAGCAGTCCCAATATGGGGAGGACCCAGTACTTC. Protein: CASSPNMGRTQYF.

The chain joins TRBV29-1 to TRBJ1-2, with 9 bases aligning to TRBD1. CDR3 length: 11 residues. In germline, CDR1 is SQVTM, CDR2 ANQGSEA. V was pared by 7 bases and J by 8 bases, with 5 bases of the junction left unmatched. CDR3 nucleotides: TGCAGCGCCCGGACAGGGGAAGGCTACACCTTC. It codes for CSARTGEGYTF.

This chain joins TRBV7-9 and TRBJ2-1, with 12 positions matching TRBD2. The V segment lost 1 base and the J segment 4 bases; nucleotides outside the gene matches: 5. This CDR3 region has 17 residues. From germline, CDR1 is SEHNR and CDR2 FQNEAQ (reference sequence). The CDR3 region is CASSLGTSGRRYNEQFF. The CDR3 coding sequence is TGTGCCAGCAGCTTAGGAACTAGCGGGAGGAGGTACAATGAGCAGTTCTTC. The whole variable domain, filled in from reference TRBV7-9 and TRBJ2-1, reads DTGVSQNPRHKITKRGQNVTFRCDPISEHNRLYWYRQTLGQGPEFLTYFQNEAQLEKSRLLSDRFSAERPKGSFSTLEIQRTEQGDSAMYLCASSLGTSGRRYNEQFFGPGTRLTVL.

This clonotype occurred a few times. The rearrangement uses TRBV4-3 and TRBJ2-2, with 7 bases identical to TRBD2. Looked up from germline, CDR1 is LGHNA and CDR2 is YSLEER. Losses at the gene ends were 0 bases for V and 6 bases for J; bases not matched to a gene: 19. This CDR3 comprises 20 residues. In DNA, the CDR3 is TGCGCCAGCAGCCAAGATGGGACGCACTCCGGACTAGTGTTTTCCGGGGAGCTGTTTTTT. This encodes CASSQDGTHSGLVFSGELFF.

This clonotype was observed a handful of times. CDR3 loop: CASSLAGDRGVTEAFF. The CDR3 region has the DNA TGTGCCAGCAGCTTAGCGGGGGACAGGGGTGTCACTGAAGCTTTCTTT. This rearrangement joins TRBV7-2 to TRBJ1-1; 10 bases agree with TRBD1. V trimming: 0 bases; J trimming: 4 bases; junction bases outside the gene matches: 5. CDR3 length equals 16 residues. CDR1 SGHTA and CDR2 FQGNSA come from the germline V gene.

The chain recombines TRBV7-9 with TRBJ1-1; no definite D call. Germline CDR1 is SEHNR and CDR2 is FQNEAQ (reference sequence). The CDR3 spans 14 residues. Trimming removed 5 bases at V and 5 bases at J, with 15 bases between. CDR3 amino acids: CASSPPRVGTEAFF. The DNA of the CDR3 is TGTGCCAGCAGCCCTCCGAGGGTCGGGACTGAAGCTTTCTTT.

The chain recombines TRBV4-1 with TRBJ2-7; 7 bases are shared with TRBD1. Germline values: CDR1 MGHRA, CDR2 YSYEKL. The CDR3 consists of 14 residues. The trim removed 0 bases at V and 5 bases at J, leaving 4 bases unmatched. The CDR3 nucleotides read TGCGCCAGCAGCCAAGATCAGACAGGGAACGAGCAGTACTTC. Its translation is CASSQDQTGNEQYF.

V and J are TRBV30 and TRBJ2-7, with 8 bases matching TRBD1. V shed 2 bases and J 3 bases; nucleotides not matched to a gene: 6. This CDR3 contains 14 residues. Germline assignment: CDR1 GTSNPN and CDR2 SVGIG (reference sequence). The CDR3 protein is CAWSRQGNSYEQYF. In nucleotides, the CDR3 is TGTGCCTGGAGTCGACAGGGGAATAGCTACGAGCAGTACTTC.

The chain couples TRBV7-8 to TRBJ2-1; the D gene is possibly TRBD2 (6 bases). V lost 5 bases to trimming and J lost 10 bases, with 15 bases between them. The CDR3 covers 13 residues. The germline gives CDR1 SGHVS, CDR2 FQNEAQ. This CDR3 reads CASSPHGGVEQFF. The CDR3, as DNA: TGTGCCAGCAGCCCCCATGGCGGGGTGGAGCAGTTCTTC. The full variable domain, its missing parts supplied by reference TRBV7-8 and TRBJ2-1, is GAGVSQSPRYKVAKRGQDVALRCDPISGHVSLFWYQQALGQGPEFLTYFQNEAQLDKSGLPSDRFFAERPEGSVSTLKIQRTQQEDSAVYLCASSPHGGVEQFFGPGTRLTVL.

This clonotype was seen more than once but under ten times. J is TRBJ2-5 and V is TRBV5-4, with TRBD2 matching over 7 bases. Unmatched junction bases numbered 10, after V lost 1 base and J lost 7 bases. Germline V gene data show CDR1 as SGHNT and CDR2 as YYREEE (reference sequence). The CDR3 length is 15 residues. The CDR3: CASSLSASGPPTQYF. The CDR3 DNA is TGTGCCAGCAGCTTGTCGGCTAGCGGCCCACCGACCCAGTACTTC.

The V and J genes are TRBV9 and TRBJ1-2; no definite D call. V gave up 5 bases and J gave up 8 bases, with 13 bases separating them. The CDR3 spans 12 residues. The germline gives CDR1 SGDLS, CDR2 YYNGEE. The CDR3 region has the DNA TGTGCCAGCAGAGCCCCCCGCGGGGGCTACACCTTC. It codes for CASRAPRGGYTF.